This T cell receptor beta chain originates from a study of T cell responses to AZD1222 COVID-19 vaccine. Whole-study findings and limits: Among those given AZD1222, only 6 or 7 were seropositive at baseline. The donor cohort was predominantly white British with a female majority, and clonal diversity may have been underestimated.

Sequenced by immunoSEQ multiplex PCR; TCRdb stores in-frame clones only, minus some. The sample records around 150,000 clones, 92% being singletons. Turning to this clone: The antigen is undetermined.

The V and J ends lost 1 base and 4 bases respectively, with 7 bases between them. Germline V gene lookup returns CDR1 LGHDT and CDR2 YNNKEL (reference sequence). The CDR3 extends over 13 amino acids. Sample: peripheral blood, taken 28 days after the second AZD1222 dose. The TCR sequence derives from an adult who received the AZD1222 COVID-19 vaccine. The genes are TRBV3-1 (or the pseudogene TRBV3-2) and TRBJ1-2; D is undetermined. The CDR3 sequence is CASSQGFSYGYTF. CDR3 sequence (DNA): TGTGCCAGCAGCCAAGGTTTCTCCTATGGCTACACCTTC.